The next 18 T cell receptor beta chains were all read from a single sample in a study of identical twins. TCRdb processed the 5' RACE reads anew with MiXCR; each CDR3 protein has one entry. The sample includes approximately 700,000 distinct CDR3 sequences, 6% to 6.5% seen only once; the top ten take about 2%. What was sequenced was naive T cells sorted from blood. The receptors stem from a man aged 18 to 30 in good health.

There are many counts of this clonotype. This chain connects TRBV10-3 to TRBJ2-7; 8 bases are shared with TRBD2. CDR1 and CDR2 from the germline V gene are ENHRY and SYGVKD. Trimming took 4 bases from V and 6 from J; bases not matched to a gene: 14. The CDR3 is 16 amino acids. CDR3 DNA sequence: TGTGCCATCAGTGCGTCCACGGGCAGCGGGAGTGTCGAGCAGTACTTC. Translated: CAISASTGSGSVEQYF.

The chain recombines TRBV27 with TRBJ2-1, with D perhaps matching TRBD1 (5 bases). Looked up from germline, CDR1 is MNHEY and CDR2 is SMNVEV (reference sequence). CDR3 size: 10 residues. The V end was cut by 8 bases, the J end by 8 bases, with 7 bases between. CDR3 coding DNA: TGTGCCAGCCAAGGGGATGAGCAGTTCTTC. Protein: CASQGDEQFF.

The table lists this clonotype with many counts. The rearrangement links TRBV12-3 or TRBV12-4 to TRBJ1-6, with unresolved D. The V and J ends lost 6 bases and 8 bases respectively, with 11 bases between them. The CDR3 spans 13 residues. DNA of the CDR3: TGTGCCAGCAGAAAGGACTCCTATTCACCCCTCCACTTT. It is translated as CASRKDSYSPLHF.

This clonotype was recorded a few times. This sequence joins TRBV20-1 and TRBJ2-2; 9 bases line up with TRBD1. The CDR3 contains 13 residues. V lost 6 bases, J lost 6 bases, and 5 bases stayed unmatched. The germline CDR1 and CDR2 sequences are DFQATT and SNEGSKA (reference sequence). The CDR3 protein is CSATGQGPGELFF. The CDR3 coding sequence is TGCAGTGCAACCGGACAGGGGCCCGGGGAGCTGTTTTTT.

There are a few counts of this clonotype. The chain combines TRBV29-1 with TRBJ2-3, with 11 bases fitting TRBD2. The CDR3 covers 14 residues. CDR1 is SQVTM and CDR2 is ANQGSEA in the germline V gene. Trimming took 4 bases from V and 4 from J; bases not matched to a gene: 4. In DNA form, the CDR3 reads TGCAGCGTTGCCAAGGGACTAGCGGCAGATACGCAGTATTTT. Protein sequence: CSVAKGLAADTQYF.

V gene TRBV9 combines with J gene TRBJ1-1; no clear D gene. Deletions cut 4 bases from V and 4 bases from J, with 8 bases between. CDR1 SGDLS and CDR2 YYNGEE come from the germline V gene. This CDR3 has 12 amino acids. CDR3 sequence: CASSPSTTEAFF. CDR3 sequence (DNA): TGTGCCAGCAGCCCCAGTACCACTGAAGCTTTCTTT.

The chain carries TRBV7-6 and TRBJ1-4; D gene uncertain. CDR1 and CDR2 from the germline V gene are SGHVS and FNYEAQ. Trimming pared 4 bases from V and 8 bases from J, leaving 17 bases between. The CDR3 spans 15 residues. The CDR3, as DNA: TGTGCCAGCAGCTGGACCAGGACCTCGGGGGAAAAACTGTTTTTT. Amino acid sequence: CASSWTRTSGEKLFF. Complete variable domain (other parts from reference TRBV7-6 and TRBJ1-4): GAGVSQSPRYKVTKRGQDVALRCDPISGHVSLYWYRQALGQGPEFLTYFNYEAQQDKSGLPNDRFSAERPEGSISTLTIQRTEQRDSAMYRCASSWTRTSGEKLFFGSGTQLSVL.

There are many counts of this clonotype. The J gene is TRBJ2-1, the V gene TRBV6-5; possibly TRBD2 for D (6 bases). The CDR3 runs to 14 residues. With 2 bases removed from V and 9 bases from J, the gap between germline ends came to 14 bases. Germline-derived CDR1 and CDR2 are MNHEY and SVGAGI. CDR3 loop: CASSYEGLPAEQFF. The CDR3 DNA reads TGTGCCAGCAGTTACGAGGGACTGCCAGCTGAGCAGTTCTTC.

This clonotype was seen repeatedly, ten times or more. V gene TRBV10-3 combines with J gene TRBJ2-2; 8 nucleotides match TRBD2. Germline trimming cut 6 bases from V and 1 base from J; bases unmatched to any gene: 1. The CDR3 extends over 14 amino acids. Germline-derived CDR1 and CDR2 are ENHRY and SYGVKD. The CDR3 here is CAIRTSENTGELFF. The CDR3, as DNA: TGTGCCATCAGGACTAGCGAGAACACCGGGGAGCTGTTTTTT.

This chain uses TRBV12-3 or TRBV12-4 with TRBJ1-2; D might be TRBD1 (5 bases). The V and J ends lost 6 bases and 3 bases respectively, with 20 bases between them. This CDR3 region has 16 residues. The chain's CDR3 is CASSPSGWGADYGYTF. CDR3 sequence (DNA): TGTGCCAGCAGCCCGTCCGGATGGGGCGCGGACTATGGCTACACCTTC.

This clonotype came up once. This chain joins TRBV28 and TRBJ2-7; 7 bases agree with TRBD1. CDR1 is MDHEN, CDR2 SYDVKM, per germline. This CDR3 spans 14 amino acids. V shed 2 bases, J shed 5 bases, and the junction held 6 bases outside the gene matches. The CDR3 DNA reads TGTGCCAGCAGTTTAATCGACAGGGAAGACGAGCAGTACTTC. Translation gives CASSLIDREDEQYF.

This clonotype was recorded many times. The chain has TRBV5-6 and TRBJ1-2, with no clear D. The V gene's germline CDR1 is SGHDT and CDR2 YYEEEE. CDR3 length equals 13 residues. Trimming pared 0 bases from V and 7 bases from J, leaving 10 bases between. The CDR3 DNA reads as TGTGCCAGCAGCTTGGCCGACGGTCGTGGCTACACCTTC. As protein: CASSLADGRGYTF.

The CDR3 loop reads CASSLVIGKDNEQFF. The CDR3, as DNA: TGTGCCAGCAGCTTAGTAATAGGGAAGGACAATGAGCAGTTCTTC. The V gene is TRBV7-8, the J gene TRBJ2-1; no clear D gene. The CDR3 covers 15 residues. V was clipped by 1 base and J by 5 bases, with 12 bases between them. CDR1 and CDR2 (germline): SGHVS, FQNEAQ.

This clonotype was observed a few times. The V call is TRBV19, the J call TRBJ2-6; D is unclear. V was cut by 11 bases and J by 0 bases, with 8 bases left in between. The CDR3 runs to 13 residues. The germline gives CDR1 LNHDA, CDR2 SQIVND (reference sequence). CDR3 amino acids: CAGRPSGANVLTF. Here the CDR3 DNA reads TGTGCCGGACGGCCCTCTGGGGCCAACGTCCTGACTTTC.

This clonotype occurred many times. This sequence joins TRBV12-3 or TRBV12-4 and TRBJ2-2, with D maybe TRBD2 (5 bases). This CDR3 is 13 amino acids long. Trimming left V 11 bases short and J 2 bases short, with 12 bases between. The CDR3 nucleotides read TGTGCCTTTCGACGGGATAACACCGGGGAGCTGTTTTTT. Its translation is CAFRRDNTGELFF.

This clonotype was seen a handful of times. The V call is TRBV18, the J call TRBJ2-7; 9 bases are a match to TRBD2. The length of the CDR3 is 13 residues. Germline V gene lookup returns CDR1 KGHSH and CDR2 LQKENI. With V trimmed by 5 bases and J by 4 bases, 3 bases remained unmatched. CDR3 amino acids: CASSTTSGYEQYV. CDR3 DNA: TGTGCCAGCTCAACGACTAGCGGATACGAGCAGTACGTC.

The J gene is TRBJ2-2, the V gene TRBV4-1; the D is unclear. Trimming took off 6 bases at V and 4 bases at J, with 15 bases between the two ends. The germline CDR1 and CDR2 sequences are MGHRA and YSYEKL. The CDR3 runs 15 residues. The CDR3 DNA sequence: TGCGCCAGCAGGGGTCAGGACCGAGGCACCGGGGAGCTGTTTTTT. Residues: CASRGQDRGTGELFF.

The V gene is TRBV30, the J gene TRBJ2-7; 8 bases map to TRBD2. The V and J ends lost 3 bases and 3 bases, in that order; junction bases with no gene match: 7. This CDR3 comprises 14 residues. Germline values: CDR1 GTSNPN, CDR2 SVGIG (reference sequence). The CDR3 nucleotides are TGTGCCTGGAGCGGCGGGAGGTCTTTCTACGAGCAGTACTTC. Its translation: CAWSGGRSFYEQYF.